Presented here are 32 T cell receptor beta chains from one specimen sequenced in a study of vaccination and CD4 T cells after COVID-19. The study sequenced cultured CD4+ T cell DNA using the Oncomine TCR Beta short-read assay. One entry per CDR3 protein results from TCRdb running MiXCR on the PCR reads. This repertoire shows 5,000 to 7,000 distinct CDR3 sequences, about 64% found once; its top ten account for 45% to 55%. The treatment: roughly 10-day PBMC culture with coronavirus spike peptide pools or control peptides (ViraFEST assay). Before the COVID-19 pandemic (2011-2018), CD4+ T cells were obtained from the unexposed donor. These receptors lack a known antigen. Sequenced material: CD4+ T cells from blood, cultured in vitro. These receptors were collected from a human donor in good health.

The chain has TRBV20-1 and TRBJ2-5; 9 bases are a match to TRBD2. The germline V gene encodes CDR1 DFQATT and CDR2 SNEGSKA (reference sequence). The CDR3 extends over 15 amino acids. Germline trimming cut 3 bases from V and 4 bases from J; bases unmatched to any gene: 9. CDR3 sequence reads: CSASFRGGARETQYF. CDR3 sequence (DNA): TGCAGTGCTAGCTTTCGCGGGGGGGCCCGAGAGACCCAGTACTTC.

This clonotype was seen more than once but under ten times. The V and J genes are TRBV19 and TRBJ2-5; maybe TRBD2 (6 bases). This CDR3 region has 13 residues. V was clipped by 1 base and J by 10 bases, with 13 bases between them. Looked up from germline, CDR1 is LNHDA and CDR2 is SQIVND (reference sequence). The chain's CDR3 is CASSIVSGGIQYF. CDR3 nucleotides: TGTGCCAGTAGTATAGTATCCGGGGGTATCCAGTACTTC.

The V and J genes are TRBV6-1 and TRBJ2-2; 7 bases match TRBD1. The germline V gene encodes CDR1 MNHNS and CDR2 SASEGT. The length of the CDR3 is 15 residues. Trimming took 7 bases from V and 0 from J; bases not matched to a gene: 5. CDR3 DNA sequence: TGTGCCAGCACTCCCGGGACAGCGAACACCGGGGAGCTGTTTTTT. Translation gives CASTPGTANTGELFF.

The chain employs TRBV10-3 and TRBJ1-1, with D possibly being TRBD1 (6 bases). Trimming pared 6 bases from V and 6 bases from J, leaving 11 bases between. The CDR3 covers 12 residues. Germline V gene data show CDR1 as ENHRY and CDR2 as SYGVKD. The CDR3 DNA reads as TGTGCCATCAGCCCCGGACAGTCTGAAGCTTTCTTT. Amino acid sequence: CAISPGQSEAFF.

This clonotype was found a few times. The chain employs TRBV10-3 and TRBJ2-4; D unresolved. Germline V gene lookup returns CDR1 ENHRY and CDR2 SYGVKD. Trimming pared 4 bases from V and 3 bases from J, leaving 13 bases between. The CDR3 runs to 15 residues. The CDR3 DNA sequence: TGTGCCATCAGTGGGACGGTAGCTGACAAAAACATTCAGTACTTC. Translation: CAISGTVADKNIQYF.

This clonotype was found a few times. This chain uses TRBV6-1 with TRBJ2-3; D is possibly TRBD2 (5 bases). The CDR3 consists of 15 residues. Trimming left V 1 base short and J 4 bases short, with 12 bases between. Germline CDR1 is MNHNS and CDR2 is SASEGT. CDR3 sequence: CASSEVGVRADTQYF. CDR3 bases: TGTGCCAGCAGTGAAGTGGGAGTGCGAGCAGATACGCAGTATTTT.

The chain uses TRBV7-8 and TRBJ2-2, with 8 bases identical to TRBD2. Germline CDR1 is SGHVS and CDR2 is FQNEAQ. This CDR3 region has 17 residues. V was pared by 3 bases and J by 4 bases, with 10 bases of the junction left unmatched. CDR3 nucleotides: TGTGCCAGCAGCTTGGCGGGGGGCAGGGTACTCACCGGGGAGCTGTTTTTT. This codes for CASSLAGGRVLTGELFF.

A few counts support this clonotype. The chain has TRBV20-1 and TRBJ1-2; D call uncertain. CDR3 length equals 14 residues. Germline V gene sequence: CDR1 DFQATT, CDR2 SNEGSKA (reference sequence). V was cut by 6 bases and J by 4 bases, with 18 bases left in between. CDR3 protein: CSAPYLRVGYGYTF. Here the CDR3 DNA reads TGCAGTGCCCCCTATTTACGGGTTGGCTATGGCTACACCTTC.

In its sample, this clonotype was seen once. The J gene is TRBJ2-3, the V gene TRBV20-1; 14 bases align to TRBD2. J lost 2 bases, V lost 6 bases, and 19 bases had no gene match. The CDR3 is 20 residues long. CDR1 is DFQATT and CDR2 is SNEGSKA in the germline V gene (reference sequence). CDR3 protein: CSALPPSGTSGGFPTDTQYF. In nucleotides, the CDR3 is TGCAGTGCCTTACCACCATCCGGGACTAGCGGGGGATTCCCCACAGATACGCAGTATTTT.

V gene TRBV28 combines with J gene TRBJ1-2; 7 nucleotides agree with TRBD1. Per germline, CDR1 MDHEN and CDR2 SYDVKM. The CDR3 extends over 13 amino acids. Trimming removed 6 bases from V and 7 bases from J; junction bases left unmatched: 8. CDR3 DNA: TGTGCCAGCAGGCAGGCGGCAGGGGGTGGCTACACCTTC. Translating it yields CASRQAAGGGYTF.

This chain joins TRBV2 and TRBJ2-5; possibly TRBD1 for D (6 bases). This CDR3 is 14 amino acids long. Germline assignment: CDR1 SNHLY and CDR2 FYNNEI. Between the trimmed V and J ends, which lost 2 bases and 6 bases, there was a span of 13 bases. Here the CDR3 DNA reads TGTGCCAGCAGTGAAAATACAGGGCCGAAGACCCAGTACTTC. Residues: CASSENTGPKTQYF.

This clonotype has only a few counts. V and J are TRBV6-1 and TRBJ1-2; TRBD1 matches at 7 bases. CDR3 size: 15 residues. J was trimmed by 4 bases and V by 6 bases; bases with no gene match: 11. CDR1 and CDR2 (germline): MNHNS, SASEGT. CDR3 loop: CASRETGYSVYGYTF. CDR3 DNA sequence: TGTGCCAGCAGGGAGACAGGGTACTCCGTCTATGGCTACACCTTC.

The chain has TRBV7-2 and TRBJ1-1; D gene unclear. The CDR3 has 13 residues. Trimming pared 3 bases from V and 4 bases from J, leaving 9 bases between. Germline V lookup: CDR1 SGHTA, CDR2 FQGNSA. The CDR3 spells CASSLRFGTEAFF. The CDR3 bases are TGTGCCAGCAGCTTGAGGTTCGGCACTGAAGCTTTCTTT.

The V call is TRBV20-1, the J call TRBJ1-2; no firm D call. CDR3 length: 14 residues. V shed 5 bases and J shed 3 bases, with 16 bases lying between them. Germline lookup yields CDR1 DFQATT and CDR2 SNEGSKA (reference sequence). CDR3 bases: TGCAGTGCTGAACCTAGGACGGATTACTATGGCTACACCTTC. It yields the protein CSAEPRTDYYGYTF.

The chain carries TRBV20-1 and TRBJ1-4; 10 bases line up with TRBD1. Germline trimming cut 4 bases from V and 7 bases from J; bases unmatched to any gene: 3. This CDR3 has 13 residues. Germline assignment: CDR1 DFQATT and CDR2 SNEGSKA (reference sequence). The CDR3 nucleotides are TGCAGTGCTAAGACAGGGGGCCGTGAAAAACTGTTTTTT. Protein sequence: CSAKTGGREKLFF.

V gene TRBV29-1 combines with J gene TRBJ1-1; D might be TRBD1 (6 bases). Trimming shortened V by 6 bases and J by 1 base, and 18 bases separated the two germline ends. Germline CDR1 reads SQVTM; CDR2 reads ANQGSEA. The length of the CDR3 is 15 residues. The CDR3 sequence: CSVGALGPTNTEAFF. For the CDR3, the DNA is TGCAGCGTGGGGGCGCTTGGCCCGACGAACACTGAAGCTTTCTTT.

This clonotype turned up a few times. V gene TRBV4-1 combines with J gene TRBJ1-1; no clear D. The CDR3 contains 13 residues. V was cut by 4 bases and J by 10 bases, with 16 bases left in between. The V gene's germline CDR1 is MGHRA and CDR2 YSYEKL. In DNA, the CDR3 is TGCGCCAGCAGCCCGCTTGGCGGGCCAGTAGCTTTCTTT. The encoded protein is CASSPLGGPVAFF.

This sequence joins TRBV28 and TRBJ2-1; D is unresolved. This CDR3 contains 12 residues. Trimming took 3 bases from V and 2 from J, leaving 2 bases between them. Looked up from germline, CDR1 is MDHEN and CDR2 is SYDVKM. The CDR3 DNA sequence: TGTGCCAGCAGTTTGGCCTACAATGAGCAGTTCTTC. It translates to CASSLAYNEQFF.

The chain carries TRBV27 and TRBJ1-6; unclear D gene. Germline-derived CDR1 and CDR2 are MNHEY and SMNVEV (reference sequence). The CDR3 has 15 residues. Trimming cost V 0 bases and J 6 bases, with 9 bases left between them. CDR3 DNA sequence: TGTGCCAGCAGTTTATCTTCCGGTCCTAATTCACCCCTCCACTTT. It specifies CASSLSSGPNSPLHF.

The chain links TRBV2 to TRBJ2-3, with TRBD2 matching 10 bases. Per germline, CDR1 SNHLY and CDR2 FYNNEI. The V segment lost 4 bases and the J segment 9 bases; nucleotides outside the gene matches: 4. This CDR3 has 13 amino acids. CDR3 protein: CASSAALAGTQYF. The CDR3, as DNA: TGTGCCAGCAGTGCCGCACTAGCGGGGACGCAGTATTTT.

This clonotype is categorized as medium-sized (0.01 to 0.1%). V and J are TRBV5-1 and TRBJ1-1; D might be TRBD1 (5 bases). CDR1 SGHRS and CDR2 YFSETQ come from the germline V gene. V lost 4 bases to trimming and J lost 4 bases, with 17 bases between them. This CDR3 is 15 amino acids long. CDR3 in DNA: TGCGCCAGCAGCCGAGGGGCCGGGGCGGGCACTGAAGCTTTCTTT. Protein product: CASSRGAGAGTEAFF.

This rearrangement joins TRBV7-6 to TRBJ1-5; D ambiguous. Trimming pared 4 bases from V and 5 bases from J, leaving 9 bases between. This CDR3 is 13 amino acids long. Germline CDR1 and CDR2: SGHVS and FNYEAQ. The CDR3 DNA reads as TGTGCCAGCAGCTCTACCAGTGATCAGCCCCAGCATTTT. It encodes CASSSTSDQPQHF.

The chain links TRBV6-1 to TRBJ1-3; 9 bases map to TRBD1. This CDR3 has 17 amino acids. V shed 6 bases, J shed 1 base, and the junction held 10 bases outside the gene matches. CDR1 and CDR2 from the germline V gene are MNHNS and SASEGT. The CDR3 coding sequence is TGTGCCAGCAGCGCACCGGGACAGGGCGTTTCTGGAAACACCATATATTTT. This codes for CASSAPGQGVSGNTIYF.

In this sample, this clonotype turned up once. V is TRBV10-3 and J is TRBJ2-1; 9 bases are a match to TRBD2. There are 15 residues in the CDR3. Germline values: CDR1 ENHRY, CDR2 SYGVKD. Trimming took 7 bases from V and 5 from J; bases not matched to a gene: 9. The CDR3 sequence: CAIMGTSIGDNEQFF. The CDR3 bases are TGTGCCATCATGGGGACTAGCATCGGAGACAATGAGCAGTTCTTC.

This clonotype has a handful of counts. V is TRBV12-3 or TRBV12-4 and J is TRBJ1-3; D is possibly TRBD1 (5 bases). With 5 bases removed from V and 4 bases from J, the gap between germline ends came to 12 bases. CDR3 length: 14 residues. The DNA for the CDR3 is TGTGCCAGCAGTCGGGACGCCCTGGGAAACACCATATATTTT. Translated, it gives CASSRDALGNTIYF.

This clonotype was observed a handful of times. The rearrangement joins TRBV11-2 to TRBJ2-7; unclear D gene. Trimming took off 0 bases at V and 6 bases at J, with 15 bases between the two ends. Per the germline V gene, CDR1 is SGHAT and CDR2 is FQNNGV. The CDR3 totals 15 residues. In nucleotides, the CDR3 is TGTGCCAGCAGCTTAGATAGAGAGCCGACTGGCGAGCAGTACTTC. Translating gives CASSLDREPTGEQYF.

V gene TRBV27 combines with J gene TRBJ2-7; D is unresolved. Trimming took 5 bases from V and 4 from J, leaving 18 bases between them. The length of the CDR3 is 15 residues. CDR1 is MNHEY and CDR2 is SMNVEV in the germline V gene (reference sequence). This CDR3 is CASSHLGRRSYEQYF. The CDR3 region has the DNA TGTGCCAGCAGTCACTTAGGGCGTAGGTCTTACGAGCAGTACTTC.

The chain couples TRBV11-2 to TRBJ2-5, with 15 nucleotides matching TRBD2. Germline V gene sequence: CDR1 SGHAT, CDR2 FQNNGV. Germline trimming cut 6 bases from V and 5 bases from J; bases unmatched to any gene: 4. The CDR3 is made up of 15 amino acids. CDR3 amino acids: CASRGTSGGLETQYF. The CDR3 bases are TGTGCCAGCAGGGGGACTAGCGGGGGGTTGGAGACCCAGTACTTC.

This clonotype was seen a single time. The chain uses TRBV12-3 or TRBV12-4 and TRBJ2-7; TRBD2 agrees at 15 bases. V shed 5 bases, J shed 3 bases, and the junction held 8 bases outside the gene matches. This CDR3 is 17 amino acids long. CDR3 sequence reads: CASSQGLAGGIGYEQYF. The CDR3 nucleotides are TGTGCCAGCAGTCAGGGACTAGCGGGGGGAATCGGCTACGAGCAGTACTTC.

The chain couples TRBV20-1 to TRBJ1-6; tentatively, D is TRBD1 (6 bases). The CDR3 totals 13 residues. V gave up 4 bases and J gave up 10 bases, with 14 bases separating them. Per germline, CDR1 DFQATT and CDR2 SNEGSKA (reference sequence). CDR3 nucleotide sequence: TGCAGTGCTAACGGGGGCGTTGGGTCACCCCTCCACTTT. The encoded protein is CSANGGVGSPLHF.

The V call is TRBV7-8, the J call TRBJ1-5, with D possibly TRBD1 on 5 matching bases. Trimming pared 4 bases from V and 4 bases from J, leaving 11 bases between. This CDR3 comprises 14 residues. Germline loops: CDR1 SGHVS, CDR2 FQNEAQ. The CDR3 DNA is TGTGCCAGCAGCTCCGTACAGGCTAATCAGCCCCAGCATTTT. As protein: CASSSVQANQPQHF.

V is TRBV2 and J is TRBJ1-2; tentative D call: TRBD1 (6 bases). Germline assignment: CDR1 SNHLY and CDR2 FYNNEI. V lost 6 bases and J 0 bases, leaving 17 bases between the germline ends. The CDR3 is 16 residues long. CDR3: CASSLGQPIANYGYTF. CDR3 sequence (DNA): TGTGCCAGCAGCCTAGGACAGCCAATAGCTAACTATGGCTACACCTTC.